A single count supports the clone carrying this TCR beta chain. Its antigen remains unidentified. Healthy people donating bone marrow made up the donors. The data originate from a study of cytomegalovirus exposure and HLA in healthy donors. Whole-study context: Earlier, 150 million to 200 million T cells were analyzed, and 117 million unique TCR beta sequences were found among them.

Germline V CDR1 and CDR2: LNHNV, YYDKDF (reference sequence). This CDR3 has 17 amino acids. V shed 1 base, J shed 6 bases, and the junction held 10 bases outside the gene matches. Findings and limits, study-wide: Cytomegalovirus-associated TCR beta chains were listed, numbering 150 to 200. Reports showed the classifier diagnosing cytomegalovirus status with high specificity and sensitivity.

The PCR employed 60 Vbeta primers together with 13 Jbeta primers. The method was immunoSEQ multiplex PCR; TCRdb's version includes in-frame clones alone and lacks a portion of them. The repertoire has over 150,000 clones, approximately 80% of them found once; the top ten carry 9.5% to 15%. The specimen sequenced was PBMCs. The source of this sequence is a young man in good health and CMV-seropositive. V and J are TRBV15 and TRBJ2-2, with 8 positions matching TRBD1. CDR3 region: CATSRAFRTGSPGELFF. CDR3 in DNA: TGTGCCACCAGCAGAGCCTTCAGGACAGGGTCCCCCGGGGAGCTGTTTTTT.